This entry is about one TCR beta chain. The sample belongs to a study of blood T cell repertoires in COVID-19. Study summary: The United States, Italy and Spain were the sources of the acute and convalescent COVID-19 samples.

Trimming took off 1 base at V and 2 bases at J, with 12 bases between the two ends. This CDR3 has 15 amino acids. CDR1 SGHDN and CDR2 FVKESK come from the germline V gene. This study enrolled people aged roughly 18 to 90 from around 26 US geographic areas. Assignments of participants to cohorts depended upon their own reported clinical history. Before being deemed recovered, Cohort 3 donors had two negative PCRs, clearance, or symptom resolution. Profiling relied on immunoSEQ multiplex PCR, and the TCRdb table lists in-frame clones only, not all of them. The table has about 160,000 clones, 82% seen once; the top ten hold 18%.

The V and J genes are TRBV14 and TRBJ2-7, with D tentatively TRBD1 (7 bases). The TCR originated in a man in his sixties who had recovered from COVID-19. Sequencing was done on a sample of PBMCs or T cells enriched from blood (not recorded which). CDR3 residues: CASSQGRGPTYEQYF. DNA for the CDR3: TGTGCCAGCAGCCAAGGGAGGGGGCCCACCTACGAGCAGTACTTC.